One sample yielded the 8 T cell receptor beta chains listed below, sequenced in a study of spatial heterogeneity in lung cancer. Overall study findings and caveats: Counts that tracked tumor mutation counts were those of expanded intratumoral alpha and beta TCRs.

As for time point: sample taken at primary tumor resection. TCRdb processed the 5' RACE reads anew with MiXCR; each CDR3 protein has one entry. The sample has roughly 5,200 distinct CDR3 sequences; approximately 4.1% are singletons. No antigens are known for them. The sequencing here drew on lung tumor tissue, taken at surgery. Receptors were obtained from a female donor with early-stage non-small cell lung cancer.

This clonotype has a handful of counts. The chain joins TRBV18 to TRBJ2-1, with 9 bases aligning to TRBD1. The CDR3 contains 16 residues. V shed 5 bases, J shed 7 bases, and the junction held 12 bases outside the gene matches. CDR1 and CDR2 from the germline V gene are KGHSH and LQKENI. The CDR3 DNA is TGTGCCAGCTCATCCCGACGACAGGGGGGGTCAAATGAGCAGTTCTTC. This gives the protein CASSSRRQGGSNEQFF.

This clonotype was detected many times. The CDR3 DNA follows: TGTGCTAGTGGTTTGGTAAGAGGTGTGTCCTCCTACAATGAGCAGTTCTTC. Residues: CASGLVRGVSSYNEQFF. The chain couples TRBV12-5 to TRBJ2-1; D unclear. The CDR3 is 17 amino acids. Trimming removed 0 bases from V and 0 bases from J, with 12 bases in between. CDR1 is LGHNT, CDR2 FRNRAP, per germline. Complete variable domain (other parts from reference TRBV12-5 and TRBJ2-1): DARVTQTPRHKVTEMGQEVTMRCQPILGHNTVFWYRQTMMQGLELLAYFRNRAPLDDSGMPKDRFSAEMPDATLATLKIQPSEPRDSAVYFCASGLVRGVSSYNEQFFGPGTRLTVL.

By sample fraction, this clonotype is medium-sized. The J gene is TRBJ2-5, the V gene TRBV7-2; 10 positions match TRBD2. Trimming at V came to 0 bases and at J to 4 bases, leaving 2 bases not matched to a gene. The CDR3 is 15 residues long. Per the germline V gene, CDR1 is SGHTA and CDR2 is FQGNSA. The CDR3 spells CASSLALAGAETQYF. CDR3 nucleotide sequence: TGTGCCAGCAGCTTAGCCCTAGCGGGAGCAGAGACCCAGTACTTC. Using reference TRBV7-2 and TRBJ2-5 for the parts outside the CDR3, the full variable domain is GAGVSQSPSNKVTEKGKDVELRCDPISGHTALYWYRQSLGQGLEFLIYFQGNSAPDKSGLPSDRFSAERTGGSVSTLTIQRTQQEDSAVYLCASSLALAGAETQYFGPGTRLLVL.

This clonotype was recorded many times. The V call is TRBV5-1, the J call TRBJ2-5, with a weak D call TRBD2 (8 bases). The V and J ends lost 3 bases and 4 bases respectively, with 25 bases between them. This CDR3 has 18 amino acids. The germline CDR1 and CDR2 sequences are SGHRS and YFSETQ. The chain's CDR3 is CASSSPGGTAGRGETQYF. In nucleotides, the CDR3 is TGCGCCAGCAGCTCGCCGGGGGGGACAGCGGGAAGAGGAGAGACCCAGTACTTC.

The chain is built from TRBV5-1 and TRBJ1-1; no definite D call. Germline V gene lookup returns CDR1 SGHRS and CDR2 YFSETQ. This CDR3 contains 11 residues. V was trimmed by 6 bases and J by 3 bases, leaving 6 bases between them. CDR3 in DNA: TGCGCCAGCAAGCAGTACACTGAAGCTTTCTTT. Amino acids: CASKQYTEAFF. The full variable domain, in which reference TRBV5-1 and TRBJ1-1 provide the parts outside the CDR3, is KAGVTQTPRYLIKTRGQQVTLSCSPISGHRSVSWYQQTPGQGLQFLFEYFSETQRNKGNFPGRFSGRQFSNSRSEMNVSTLELGDSALYLCASKQYTEAFFGQGTRLTVV.

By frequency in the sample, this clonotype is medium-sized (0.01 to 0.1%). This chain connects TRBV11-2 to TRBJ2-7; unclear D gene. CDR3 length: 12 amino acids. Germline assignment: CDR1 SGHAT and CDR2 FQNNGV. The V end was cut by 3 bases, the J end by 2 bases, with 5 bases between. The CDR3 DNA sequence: TGTGCCAGCAGCTTGAACCCCTACGAGCAGTACTTC. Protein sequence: CASSLNPYEQYF. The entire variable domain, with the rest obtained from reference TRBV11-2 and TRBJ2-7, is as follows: EAGVAQSPRYKIIEKRQSVAFWCNPISGHATLYWYQQILGQGPKLLIQFQNNGVVDDSQLPKDRFSAERLKGVDSTLKIQPAKLEDSAVYLCASSLNPYEQYFGPGTRLTVT.

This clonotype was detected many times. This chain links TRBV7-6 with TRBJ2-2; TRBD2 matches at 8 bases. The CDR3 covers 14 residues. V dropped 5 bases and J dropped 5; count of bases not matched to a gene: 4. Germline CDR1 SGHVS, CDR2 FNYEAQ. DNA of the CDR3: TGTGCCAGCAGCCGAGCGGGAGCAACCGGGGAGCTGTTTTTT. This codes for CASSRAGATGELFF.

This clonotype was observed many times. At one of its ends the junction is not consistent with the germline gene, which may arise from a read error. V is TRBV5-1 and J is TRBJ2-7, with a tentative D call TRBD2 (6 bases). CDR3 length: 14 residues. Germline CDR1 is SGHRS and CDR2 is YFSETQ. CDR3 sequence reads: CVSSLGGDFVEQYF. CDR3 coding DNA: TGCGTCAGCAGCTTGGGTGGGGACTTCGTCGAGCAGTACTTC.